Listed here are 13 T cell receptor beta chains from one sample, sequenced in a study of blood T cell repertoires in COVID-19 (dated by TCRdb to the early 2020s). Libraries were constructed by the immunoSEQ multiplex PCR assay. TCRdb retrieved this table from immuneACCESS and kept in-frame rearrangements only. Not all clones are present; in checked studies, unresolved V genes account for under half, and no reason is known for the remainder. Across this sample there are fewer than 350,000 clones, with 89% seen only once. The ten largest clones add up to 1.5% to 2% of the sample. Material for sequencing was PBMCs or T cells enriched from blood (not recorded which). Receptors were obtained from a woman aged 40-49 years who had recovered from COVID-19.

The rearrangement joins TRBV4-3 to TRBJ2-1; 13 bases are shared with TRBD2. With 4 bases clipped from V and 8 bases from J, the junction kept 11 bases outside the gene matches. There are 17 residues in the CDR3. Germline V gene sequence: CDR1 LGHNA, CDR2 YSLEER. The CDR3 is CASSRILTSGRVDEQFF. Written as DNA, the CDR3 is TGCGCCAGCAGCCGAATTTTAACTAGCGGGAGGGTCGATGAGCAGTTCTTC.

This chain connects TRBV7-9 to TRBJ1-2; 7 bases agree with TRBD1. Germline V CDR1 and CDR2: SEHNR, FQNEAQ (reference sequence). The CDR3 has 14 amino acids. Trimming removed 6 bases from V and 3 bases from J; junction bases left unmatched: 7. The chain's CDR3 is CASRPTGAHYGYTF. The CDR3 DNA follows: TGTGCCAGCAGACCTACAGGGGCTCACTATGGCTACACCTTC.

The chain carries TRBV27 and TRBJ2-3; 7 nucleotides line up with TRBD1. V dropped 3 bases and J dropped 10; count of bases not matched to a gene: 10. The CDR3 totals 14 residues. In germline, CDR1 is MNHEY, CDR2 SMNVEV (reference sequence). As DNA, the CDR3 is TGTGCCAGCAGTTTTTCGAGACAGGGTTATGCGCAGTATTTT. Protein sequence: CASSFSRQGYAQYF.

The V call is TRBV7-9, the J call TRBJ1-4; no definite D call. CDR3 length equals 17 residues. Per the germline V gene, CDR1 is SEHNR and CDR2 is FQNEAQ (reference sequence). The V end lost 2 bases, the J end lost 8 bases, and 21 bases lay between the germline ends. Here the CDR3 DNA reads TGTGCCAGCAGCTTATACCTTGACATCCTATCACGGGAAAAACTGTTTTTT. As protein: CASSLYLDILSREKLFF.

The V gene is TRBV14, the J gene TRBJ2-1; 15 bases are a match to TRBD2. The V gene's germline CDR1 is SGHDN and CDR2 FVKESK. CDR3 length equals 17 residues. With 2 bases clipped from V and 8 bases from J, the junction kept 7 bases outside the gene matches. CDR3 protein: CASSQPGLAGGPHEQFF. The CDR3 DNA is TGTGCCAGCAGCCAACCCGGACTAGCGGGAGGGCCCCATGAGCAGTTCTTC.

The CDR3 DNA reads TGTGCCAGCAGCTTGTGGGGCGGTTGGAATGAGCAGTTCTTC. Translation: CASSLWGGWNEQFF. This chain links TRBV7-3 with TRBJ2-1, with a weak D call TRBD1 (5 bases). Germline loops: CDR1 SGHTA, CDR2 FQGTGA. This CDR3 contains 14 residues. Trimming took off 3 bases at V and 7 bases at J, with 13 bases between the two ends. Combining the CDR3 with reference TRBV7-3 and TRBJ2-1 gives the whole variable domain GAGVSQTPSNKVTEKGKYVELRCDPISGHTALYWYRQSLGQGPEFLIYFQGTGAADDSGLPNDRFFAVRPEGSVSTLKIQRTERGDSAVYLCASSLWGGWNEQFFGPGTRLTVL.

The J gene is TRBJ1-1, the V gene TRBV3-1 (or the pseudogene TRBV3-2); perhaps TRBD1 as D (6 bases). Germline V gives CDR1 LGHDT, CDR2 YNNKEL (reference sequence). This CDR3 has 15 residues. Trimming left V 3 bases short and J 2 bases short, with 13 bases between. The CDR3 coding sequence is TGTGCCAGCAGCCATGCCAGGGGCAGAAACACTGAAGCTTTCTTT. Translating gives CASSHARGRNTEAFF.

The rearrangement joins TRBV19 to TRBJ1-2; 8 bases are a match to TRBD1. Trimming took 4 bases from V and 5 from J; bases not matched to a gene: 6. Germline V gene sequence: CDR1 LNHDA, CDR2 SQIVND (reference sequence). CDR3 length: 14 residues. CDR3 sequence: CASSTTGVRYGYTF. CDR3 sequence (DNA): TGTGCCAGTAGTACGACAGGGGTACGATATGGCTACACCTTC.

V gene TRBV5-5 combines with J gene TRBJ1-3, with D hard to call. Germline CDR1 and CDR2: SGHKS and YYEKEE (reference sequence). Trimming removed 1 base from V and 0 bases from J, with 14 bases in between. The CDR3 has 17 residues. The CDR3 spells CASSLWASLLSGNTIYF. The CDR3 nucleotides read TGTGCCAGCAGCTTGTGGGCCAGCCTTCTCTCTGGAAACACCATATATTTT.

V and J are TRBV5-1 and TRBJ1-3; D gene uncertain. Trimming cost V 4 bases and J 3 bases, with 14 bases left between them. CDR3 length: 15 residues. Germline values: CDR1 SGHRS, CDR2 YFSETQ. The CDR3 sequence is CASSRGYDFGNTIYF. The CDR3 DNA reads as TGCGCCAGCAGCCGAGGGTACGACTTTGGAAACACCATATATTTT. The full variable domain, completed using reference TRBV5-1 and TRBJ1-3, is KAGVTQTPRYLIKTRGQQVTLSCSPISGHRSVSWYQQTPGQGLQFLFEYFSETQRNKGNFPGRFSGRQFSNSRSEMNVSTLELGDSALYLCASSRGYDFGNTIYFGEGSWLTVV.

V is TRBV5-1 and J is TRBJ1-2; no definite D call. CDR1 and CDR2 (germline): SGHRS, YFSETQ. V lost 2 bases and J lost 8, with 13 bases in between. CDR3 length equals 13 residues. This chain's CDR3 is CASSFSLFNGYTF. CDR3 DNA: TGCGCCAGCAGCTTCAGTTTGTTCAACGGCTACACCTTC.

The CDR3 reads CASRTLIYEQYF. The CDR3 bases are TGTGCCAGCAGGACATTGATCTACGAGCAGTACTTC. The V and J genes are TRBV6-5 and TRBJ2-7; D remains ambiguous. From germline, CDR1 is MNHEY and CDR2 SVGAGI. The CDR3 extends over 12 amino acids. V was clipped by 6 bases and J by 3 bases, with 9 bases between them.

The J gene is TRBJ1-4, the V gene TRBV5-1, with D possibly TRBD1 on 6 matching bases. This CDR3 comprises 17 residues. V was shortened by 4 bases and J by 5 bases, with 21 bases between the two germline ends. Germline V gene lookup returns CDR1 SGHRS and CDR2 YFSETQ. CDR3 sequence reads: CASSPGFSGGRNEKLFF. The CDR3 DNA follows: TGCGCCAGCAGCCCAGGGTTTAGCGGGGGCAGGAATGAAAAACTGTTTTTT.